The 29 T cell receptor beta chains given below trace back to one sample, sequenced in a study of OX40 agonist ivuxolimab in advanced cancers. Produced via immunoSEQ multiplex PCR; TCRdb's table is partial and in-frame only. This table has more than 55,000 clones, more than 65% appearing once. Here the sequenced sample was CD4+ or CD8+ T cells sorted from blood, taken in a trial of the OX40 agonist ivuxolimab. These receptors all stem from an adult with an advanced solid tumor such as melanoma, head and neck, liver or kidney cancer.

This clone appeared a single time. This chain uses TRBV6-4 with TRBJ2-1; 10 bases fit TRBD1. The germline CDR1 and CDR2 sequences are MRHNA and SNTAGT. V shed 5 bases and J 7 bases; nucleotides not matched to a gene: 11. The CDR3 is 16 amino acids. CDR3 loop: CASSQTTGQGWNEQFF. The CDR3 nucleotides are TGTGCCAGCAGTCAGACAACGGGACAGGGGTGGAATGAGCAGTTCTTC.

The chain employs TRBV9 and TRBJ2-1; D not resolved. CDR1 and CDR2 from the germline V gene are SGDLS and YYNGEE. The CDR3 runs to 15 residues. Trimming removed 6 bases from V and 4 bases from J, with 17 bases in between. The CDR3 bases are TGTGCCAGCACCCCAGGACCAGGCCATTACAATGAGCAGTTCTTC. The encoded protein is CASTPGPGHYNEQFF.

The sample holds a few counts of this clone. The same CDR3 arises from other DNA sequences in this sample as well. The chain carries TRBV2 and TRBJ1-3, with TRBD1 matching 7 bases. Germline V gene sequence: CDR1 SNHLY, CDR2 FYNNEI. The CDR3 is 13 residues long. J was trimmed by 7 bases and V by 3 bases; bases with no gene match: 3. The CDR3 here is CASSEGRGNTIYF. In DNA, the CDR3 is TGTGCCAGCAGTGAGGGCAGGGGGAACACCATATATTTT.

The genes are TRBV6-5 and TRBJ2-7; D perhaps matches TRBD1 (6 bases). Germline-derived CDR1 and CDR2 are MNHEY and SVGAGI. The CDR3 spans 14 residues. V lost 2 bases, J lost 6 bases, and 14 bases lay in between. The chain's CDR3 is CASSYDGTRREQYF. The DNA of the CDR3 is TGTGCCAGCAGTTACGACGGGACACGGCGCGAGCAGTACTTC.

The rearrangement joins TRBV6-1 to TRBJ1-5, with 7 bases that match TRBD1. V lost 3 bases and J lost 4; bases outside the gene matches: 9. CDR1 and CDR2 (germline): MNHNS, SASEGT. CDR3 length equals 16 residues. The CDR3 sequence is CASSDRDRILNQPQHF. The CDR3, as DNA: TGTGCCAGCAGTGACCGGGACAGAATTCTGAATCAGCCCCAGCATTTT.

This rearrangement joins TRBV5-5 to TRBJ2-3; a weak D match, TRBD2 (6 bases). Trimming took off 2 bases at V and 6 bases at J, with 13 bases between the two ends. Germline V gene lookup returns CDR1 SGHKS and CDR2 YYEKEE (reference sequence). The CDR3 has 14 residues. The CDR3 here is CASSFRTIVDTQYF. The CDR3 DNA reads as TGTGCCAGCAGCTTTCGGACTATCGTGGATACGCAGTATTTT.

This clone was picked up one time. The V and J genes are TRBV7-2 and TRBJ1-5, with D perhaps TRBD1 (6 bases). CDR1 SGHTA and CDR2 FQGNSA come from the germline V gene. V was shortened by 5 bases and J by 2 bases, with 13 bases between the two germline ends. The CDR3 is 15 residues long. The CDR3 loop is CASSLSGVGNQPQHF. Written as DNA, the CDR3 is TGTGCCAGCAGCCTCTCAGGGGTCGGCAATCAGCCCCAGCATTTT.

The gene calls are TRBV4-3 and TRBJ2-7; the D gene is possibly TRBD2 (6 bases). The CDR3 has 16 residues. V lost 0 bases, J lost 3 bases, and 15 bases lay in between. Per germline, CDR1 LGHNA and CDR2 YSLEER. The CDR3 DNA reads TGCGCCAGCAGCCAAGACGCCGGGACTCTGGGCTACGAGCAGTACTTC. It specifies CASSQDAGTLGYEQYF.

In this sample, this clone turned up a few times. The CDR3 DNA follows: TGTGCCAGCAGCATTGACAGGCAGTTTGACATTCAGTACTTC. Translated: CASSIDRQFDIQYF. The chain joins TRBV5-6 to TRBJ2-4; D is possibly TRBD1 (6 bases). In germline, CDR1 is SGHDT, CDR2 YYEEEE. The CDR3 loop spans 14 amino acids. Trimming left V 4 bases short and J 8 bases short, with 16 bases between. Based on the CDR3 plus reference TRBV5-6 and TRBJ2-4, the full variable domain is DAGVTQSPTHLIKTRGQQVTLRCSPKSGHDTVSWYQQALGQGPQFIFQYYEEEERQRGNFPDRFSGHQFPNYSSELNVNALLLGDSALYLCASSIDRQFDIQYFGAGTRLSVL.

For the CDR3, the DNA is TGTGCCAGCAGCTCCAGCGAGGGGTGGTGGGGCTACACCTTC. It translates to CASSSSEGWWGYTF. The J gene is TRBJ1-2, the V gene TRBV7-9; perhaps TRBD1 as D (5 bases). The V end lost 4 bases, the J end lost 8 bases, and 17 bases lay between the germline ends. CDR1 and CDR2 (germline): SEHNR, FQNEAQ (reference sequence). The CDR3 sequence is 14 residues long.

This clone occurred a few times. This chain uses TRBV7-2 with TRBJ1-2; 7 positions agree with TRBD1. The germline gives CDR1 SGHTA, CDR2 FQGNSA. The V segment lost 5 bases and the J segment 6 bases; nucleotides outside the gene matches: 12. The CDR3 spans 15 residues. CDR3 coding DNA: TGTGCCAGCAGCCCCTTCATCGACAGGGTTAATGGCTACACCTTC. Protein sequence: CASSPFIDRVNGYTF.

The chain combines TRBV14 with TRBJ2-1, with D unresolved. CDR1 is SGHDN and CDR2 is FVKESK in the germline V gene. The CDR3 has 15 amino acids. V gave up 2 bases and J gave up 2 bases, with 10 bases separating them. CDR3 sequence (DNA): TGTGCCAGCAGCCAAAGAGTCGACACCTACAATGAGCAGTTCTTC. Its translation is CASSQRVDTYNEQFF. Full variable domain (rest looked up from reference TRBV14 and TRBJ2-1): EAGVTQFPSHSVIEKGQTVTLRCDPISGHDNLYWYRRVMGKEIKFLLHFVKESKQDESGMPNNRFLAERTGGTYSTLKVQPAELEDSGVYFCASSQRVDTYNEQFFGPGTRLTVL.

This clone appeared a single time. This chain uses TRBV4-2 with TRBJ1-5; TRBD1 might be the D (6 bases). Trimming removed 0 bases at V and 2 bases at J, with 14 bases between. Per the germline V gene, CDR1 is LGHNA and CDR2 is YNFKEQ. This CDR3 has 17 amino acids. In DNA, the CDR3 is TGTGCCAGCAGCCAAGATCGAGTGGGGGCAGGCAATCAGCCCCAGCATTTT. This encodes CASSQDRVGAGNQPQHF.

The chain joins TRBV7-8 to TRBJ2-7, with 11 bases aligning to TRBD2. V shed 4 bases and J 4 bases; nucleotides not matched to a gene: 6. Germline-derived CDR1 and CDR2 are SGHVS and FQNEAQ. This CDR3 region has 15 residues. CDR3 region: CASSSLAGGPYEQYF. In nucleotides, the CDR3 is TGTGCCAGCAGCTCATTAGCGGGGGGGCCGTACGAGCAGTACTTC. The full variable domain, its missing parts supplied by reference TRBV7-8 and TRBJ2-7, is GAGVSQSPRYKVAKRGQDVALRCDPISGHVSLFWYQQALGQGPEFLTYFQNEAQLDKSGLPSDRFFAERPEGSVSTLKIQRTQQEDSAVYLCASSSLAGGPYEQYFGPGTRLTVT.

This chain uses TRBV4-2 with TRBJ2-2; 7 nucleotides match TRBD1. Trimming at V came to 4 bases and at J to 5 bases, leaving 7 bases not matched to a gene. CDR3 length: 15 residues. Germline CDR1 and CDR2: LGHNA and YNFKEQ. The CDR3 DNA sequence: TGTGCCAGCAGCCCACAAAGGGGGCGGACCGGGGAGCTGTTTTTT. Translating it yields CASSPQRGRTGELFF.

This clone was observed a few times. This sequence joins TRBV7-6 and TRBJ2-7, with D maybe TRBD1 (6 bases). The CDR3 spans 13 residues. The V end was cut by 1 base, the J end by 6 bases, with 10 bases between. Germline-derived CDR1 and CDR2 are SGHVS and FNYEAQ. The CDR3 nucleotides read TGTGCCAGCAGCTTAGTAACAGGGAGCGAGCAGTACTTC. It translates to CASSLVTGSEQYF.

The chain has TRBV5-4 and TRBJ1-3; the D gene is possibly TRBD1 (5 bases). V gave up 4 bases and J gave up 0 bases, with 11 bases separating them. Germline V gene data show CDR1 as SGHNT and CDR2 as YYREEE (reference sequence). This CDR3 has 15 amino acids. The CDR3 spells CASSPTASSGNTIYF. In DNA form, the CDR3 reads TGTGCCAGCAGCCCGACAGCGAGCTCTGGAAACACCATATATTTT.

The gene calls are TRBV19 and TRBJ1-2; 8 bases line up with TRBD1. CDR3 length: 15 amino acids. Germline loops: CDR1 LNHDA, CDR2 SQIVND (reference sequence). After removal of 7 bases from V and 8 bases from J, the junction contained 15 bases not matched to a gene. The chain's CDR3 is CASNPLGQGFYGYTF. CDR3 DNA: TGTGCCAGTAACCCGCTAGGACAGGGATTCTACGGCTACACCTTC.

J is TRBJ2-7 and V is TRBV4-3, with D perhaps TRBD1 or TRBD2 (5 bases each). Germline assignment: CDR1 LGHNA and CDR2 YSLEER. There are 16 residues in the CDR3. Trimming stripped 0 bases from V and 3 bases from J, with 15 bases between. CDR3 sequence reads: CASSQDRGRVGYEQYF. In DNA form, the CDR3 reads TGCGCCAGCAGCCAAGATCGGGGCAGGGTGGGCTACGAGCAGTACTTC.

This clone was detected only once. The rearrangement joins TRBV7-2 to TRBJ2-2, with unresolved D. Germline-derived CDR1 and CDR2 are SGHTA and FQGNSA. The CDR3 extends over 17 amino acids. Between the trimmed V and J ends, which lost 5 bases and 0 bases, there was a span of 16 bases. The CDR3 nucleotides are TGTGCCAGCAGCCTCCGACCGGCCGGCTCGAACACCGGGGAGCTGTTTTTT. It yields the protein CASSLRPAGSNTGELFF.

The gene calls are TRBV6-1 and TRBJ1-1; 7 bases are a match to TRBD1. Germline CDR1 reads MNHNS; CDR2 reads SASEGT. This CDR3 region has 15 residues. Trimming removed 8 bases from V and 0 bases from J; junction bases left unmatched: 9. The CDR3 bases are TGTGCCAGCTTCCGGGACAGTAACATGAACACTGAAGCTTTCTTT. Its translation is CASFRDSNMNTEAFF.

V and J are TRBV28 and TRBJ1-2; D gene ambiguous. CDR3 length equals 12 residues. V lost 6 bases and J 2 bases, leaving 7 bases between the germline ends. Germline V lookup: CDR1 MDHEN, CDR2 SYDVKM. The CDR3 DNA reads TGTGCCAGCAGCCCGGAAAACTATGGCTACACCTTC. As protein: CASSPENYGYTF.

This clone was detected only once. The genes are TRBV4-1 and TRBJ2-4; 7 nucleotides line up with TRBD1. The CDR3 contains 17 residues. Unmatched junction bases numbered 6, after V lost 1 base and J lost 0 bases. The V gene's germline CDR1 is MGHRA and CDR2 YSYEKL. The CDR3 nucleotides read TGCGCCAGCAGCCAAGCCACAGGACAGGCAGCCAAAAACATTCAGTACTTC. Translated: CASSQATGQAAKNIQYF.

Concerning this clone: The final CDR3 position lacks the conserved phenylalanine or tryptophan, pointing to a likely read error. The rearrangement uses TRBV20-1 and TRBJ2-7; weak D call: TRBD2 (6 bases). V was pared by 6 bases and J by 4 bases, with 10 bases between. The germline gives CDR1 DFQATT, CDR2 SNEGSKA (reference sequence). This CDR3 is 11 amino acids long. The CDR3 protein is CSAEGPYEQYL. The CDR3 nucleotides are TGCAGTGCGGAGGGCCCTTACGAGCAGTACCTC.

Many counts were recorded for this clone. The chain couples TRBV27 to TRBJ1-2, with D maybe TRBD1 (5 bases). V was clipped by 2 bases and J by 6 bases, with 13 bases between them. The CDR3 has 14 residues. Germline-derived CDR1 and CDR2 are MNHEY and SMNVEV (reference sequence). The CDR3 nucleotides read TGTGCCAGCAGTTTAGGGGGTTCTAAGGATGGCTACACCTTC. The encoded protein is CASSLGGSKDGYTF.

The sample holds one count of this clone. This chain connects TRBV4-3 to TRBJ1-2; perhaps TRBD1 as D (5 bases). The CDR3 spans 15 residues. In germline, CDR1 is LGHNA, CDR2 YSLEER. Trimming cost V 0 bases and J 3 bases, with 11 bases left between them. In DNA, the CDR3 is TGCGCCAGCAGCCAAGACAGGGTAATAGACTATGGCTACACCTTC. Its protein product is CASSQDRVIDYGYTF.

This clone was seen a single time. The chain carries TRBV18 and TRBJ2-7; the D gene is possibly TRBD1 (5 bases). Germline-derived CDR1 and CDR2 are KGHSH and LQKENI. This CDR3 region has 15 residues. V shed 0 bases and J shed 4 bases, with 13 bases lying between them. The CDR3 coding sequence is TGTGCCAGCTCACCACCCAAGGGGCTACTTTACGAGCAGTACTTC. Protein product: CASSPPKGLLYEQYF.

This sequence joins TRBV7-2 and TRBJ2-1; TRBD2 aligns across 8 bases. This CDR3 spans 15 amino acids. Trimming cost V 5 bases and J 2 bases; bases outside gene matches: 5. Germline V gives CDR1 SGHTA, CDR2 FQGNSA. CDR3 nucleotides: TGTGCCAGCAGCCTTAGCGGGGAACCCTACAATGAGCAGTTCTTC. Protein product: CASSLSGEPYNEQFF.

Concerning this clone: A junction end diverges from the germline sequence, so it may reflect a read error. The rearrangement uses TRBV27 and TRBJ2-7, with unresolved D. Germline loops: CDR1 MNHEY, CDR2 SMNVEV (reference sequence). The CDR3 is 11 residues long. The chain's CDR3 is CASSSAGLTFF. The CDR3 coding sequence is TGTGCCAGCAGTTCGGCTGGTTTGACTTTTTTC.